The source of this T cell receptor (beta chain) is a study of beta chain features in type 1 diabetes. Findings and limits, study-wide: Within each of all four CD4+ subsets, Type 1 diabetes patients had TCRB CDR3s that were moderately but significantly shorter.

The investigators reverse transcribed all of the isolated RNA, so they sequenced expressed TCRB transcripts. The method was immunoSEQ multiplex PCR; TCRdb's version includes in-frame clones alone and lacks a portion of them. The sample holds a few hundred thousand clones, roughly an eighth seen once. This clone was observed a handful of times. As yet, its antigen is unknown. Between the trimmed V and J ends, which lost 3 bases and 5 bases, there was a span of 17 bases. The CDR3 length is 15 residues. CDR1 is SGHDT and CDR2 is YYEEEE in the germline V gene. The clonotype originates from a woman aged 18 to 35 with type 1 diabetes. Sequencing input: naive CD4+ T cells from blood. This chain joins TRBV5-6 and TRBJ1-1; maybe TRBD1 (5 bases). The CDR3: CASSWDWAGNTEAFF. The CDR3 bases are TGTGCCAGCAGCTGGGACTGGGCAGGGAATACTGAAGCTTTCTTT.